Listed below are T cell receptor beta chains from one sample, sequenced in a study of graft-versus-host responses after intestinal transplantation. These receptors lack a known antigen. Clones were sequenced by immunoSEQ multiplex PCR, and TCRdb holds only the in-frame ones, with some missing. The profile shows 130,000 to 150,000 clones, 85% to 95% of them singletons. Sequences were derived from unstimulated CD4+ T cells sorted from spleen or lymph node cells, sampled before intestinal transplant. These receptors were collected from a human donor who received an intestinal transplant. The CDR3 runs from the conserved cysteine through the conserved F or W. The order of the fields is clone size, D gene, J gene, V gene, CDR3 DNA, CDR3 protein. The D gene is left open where the match is weak. Rows may omit the clone size; those that give it use once, few, many or a size class.

-	TRBD2	TRBJ2-7	TRBV28	TGTGCCAGCAGTTTATGGGCGGGAGCCGACGAGCAGTACTTC	CASSLWAGADEQYF
-	TRBD1	TRBJ2-2	TRBV4-1	TGCGCCAGCACCCTCGCCGGACAGGGTAACGGGGAGCTGTTTTTT	CASTLAGQGNGELFF
-	-	TRBJ2-3	TRBV7-2	TGTGCCAGCAGGGGACTCCGCACAGATACGCAGTATTTT	CASRGLRTDTQYF
-	-	TRBJ2-1	TRBV18	TGTGCCAGCTCACCGAAGAATGAGCAGTTCTTC	CASSPKNEQFF
-	TRBD1	TRBJ1-3	TRBV7-2	TGTGCCAGCAGCTACCAGGGACGGGACAGGGGGACTGGAAACACCATATATTTT	CASSYQGRDRGTGNTIYF
-	TRBD2	TRBJ2-7	TRBV5-1	TGCGCCAGCAGCCCCCATCGGGGGCTAGCGGGAGGGCCAGGCTACGAGCAGTACTTC	CASSPHRGLAGGPGYEQYF
-	-	TRBJ1-1	TRBV18	TGTGCCAGCTCACCCCGGGTCCCTGCAGGGATGAACACTGAAGCTTTCTTT	CASSPRVPAGMNTEAFF
-	TRBD1	TRBJ1-6	TRBV27	TGTGCCAGGGGACAGGGGGCGAGGGCGTCACCCCTCCACTTT	CARGQGARASPLHF
-	-	TRBJ1-4	TRBV2	TGTGCCAGCCGCAGACGGGCAACTAATGAAAAACTGTTTTTT	CASRRRATNEKLFF
-	-	TRBJ2-7	TRBV12-5	TGTGCTAGTGGTTTGGGAGACGAGCAGTACTTC	CASGLGDEQYF
once	-	TRBJ2-7	TRBV7-2	TGTGCCAGCAGCCTCCGGCCCGGCGAATCCTACGAGCAGTACTTC	CASSLRPGESYEQYF
-	TRBD1	TRBJ2-7	TRBV7-2	TGTGCCAGCAGCTTAGCTCTTTTGGGACAGGCGGGTTCCTACGAGCAGTACTTC	CASSLALLGQAGSYEQYF
-	-	TRBJ2-7	TRBV20-1	TGCAGTGCCCAAAGCGAGAACGAGCAGTACTTC	CSAQSENEQYF
once	-	TRBJ1-5	TRBV7-8	TGTGCCAGCAGCTTAGGACGGGTGGATCAGCCCCAGCATTTT	CASSLGRVDQPQHF
once	-	TRBJ2-2	TRBV28	TGTGCCAGCAGTCCTGATAGGGTCGGGGAGCTGTTTTTT	CASSPDRVGELFF
-	TRBD1	TRBJ2-3	TRBV11-3	TGTGCCAGCAGCTTAGCCAGGGCAGGGGGCATGGATACGCAGTATTTT	CASSLARAGGMDTQYF
-	-	TRBJ2-1	TRBV27	TGTGCCAGCAGTTTCGGTATGAACAATGAGCAGTTCTTC	CASSFGMNNEQFF
-	-	TRBJ1-5	TRBV27	TGTGCCAGCAGTCCCCAGGTGGGGGTGGGCAATCAGCCCCAGCATTTT	CASSPQVGVGNQPQHF
-	TRBD1	TRBJ1-2	TRBV6-5	TGTGCCAGCAGTGAGCAGGGGGTTTATGGCTACACCTTC	CASSEQGVYGYTF
-	-	TRBJ2-3	TRBV7-6	TGTGCCAGCAGCTTAGCGGGCGGGCCGTTCACAGATACACAGTATTTT	CASSLAGGPFTDTQYF
-	TRBD2	TRBJ2-7	TRBV25-1	TGTGCCAGCAGTGTCGCTGGTGGGACTAGCGGAAATATCTACGAGCAGTACTTC	CASSVAGGTSGNIYEQYF
-	TRBD1	TRBJ2-2	TRBV10-2	TGCGCCAGCCGGAGGACAGGGGGGACCGGGGAGCTGTTTTTT	CASRRTGGTGELFF
-	-	TRBJ2-7	TRBV7-2	TGTGCCAGCAGCTTGACATCTTACGAGCAGTACTTC	CASSLTSYEQYF
-	TRBD2	TRBJ2-7	TRBV4-2	TGTGCCAGCAGCCAAGTGGGACTAGCGGGGGAATACGAGCAGTACTTC	CASSQVGLAGEYEQYF
-	TRBD2	TRBJ2-7	TRBV28	TGTGCCAGCAGTTTCCCAGCCGGGACTAGCGGCTACGAGCAGTACTTC	CASSFPAGTSGYEQYF
-	-	TRBJ2-6	TRBV6-1	TGTGCCAGCAGTGTTGGGGCCAACGTCCTGACTTTC	CASSVGANVLTF
-	TRBD2	TRBJ2-1	TRBV2	TGTGCCAGCAGTCCGAATAATGCGGGAGGGGACAATGAGCAGTTCTTC	CASSPNNAGGDNEQFF
-	TRBD1	TRBJ2-1	TRBV28	TGTGCCAGCAGTTTGGGGACAGGGGACTACAATGAGCAGTTCTTC	CASSLGTGDYNEQFF
-	-	TRBJ2-7	TRBV5-4	TGTGCCAGCAGCTCTCCCTACGAGCAGTACTTC	CASSSPYEQYF
-	-	TRBJ1-1	TRBV25-1	TGTGCCAGCAGTGAATTCAGAGGCAGGGAGGACACTGAAGCTTTCTTT	CASSEFRGREDTEAFF
-	-	TRBJ1-2	TRBV5-1	TGCGCCAGCAGCTTGGAAATTTGGGACCCCGATGGGGGCTACACCTTC	CASSLEIWDPDGGYTF
-	-	TRBJ2-7	TRBV6-1	TGTGCCAGCAGTTCGACGGGGACCTACAAGCAGTACTTC	CASSSTGTYKQYF
-	TRBD1	TRBJ1-5	TRBV30	TGTGCCTGGAGTAAACAGGGGGATCAGCCCCAGCATTTT	CAWSKQGDQPQHF
-	TRBD1	TRBJ1-4	TRBV11-2	TGTGCCAGCAGCTCACAGGGGGTAACGGATGAAAAACTGTTTTTT	CASSSQGVTDEKLFF
-	-	TRBJ1-5	TRBV7-9	TGTGCCAGCAGCTTGGGGGGGCTAGGGCAGCCCCAGCATTTT	CASSLGGLGQPQHF
-	-	TRBJ1-1	TRBV28	TGTGCCAGCAGTTTCGCCCGGGGGCTTAAGAACACTGAAGCTTTCTTT	CASSFARGLKNTEAFF
-	TRBD2	TRBJ2-3	TRBV5-1	TGCGCCAGCAGCTTGGGTCTGTTGCGGGGCGGGAGTCTGATGGGAGGTACGCAGTATTTT	CASSLGLLRGGSLMGGTQYF
-	-	TRBJ1-2	TRBV20-1	TGCAGGGTAAATGGCTACACCTTC	CRVNGYTF
-	-	TRBJ1-3	TRBV11-3	TGTGCCAGCAGCTCGGGACTGGGAAACACCATATATTTT	CASSSGLGNTIYF
-	-	TRBJ1-1	TRBV11-2	TGTGCCAGCAGCCTCTCGGGACTGTTGAACACTGAAGCTTTCTTT	CASSLSGLLNTEAFF
-	-	TRBJ2-7	TRBV4-1	TGCGCCAGCAGCCAAGGTCAGGATATTCCCTACGAGCAGTACTTC	CASSQGQDIPYEQYF
-	TRBD2	TRBJ2-1	TRBV18	TGTGCCAGCTCCCCCAATAACCTAGCGGGAGGTTACAATGAGCAGTTCTTC	CASSPNNLAGGYNEQFF
-	-	TRBJ1-5	TRBV7-9	TGTGCCAGCAGCCTTTTCGAAGATCAGCCCCAGCATTTT	CASSLFEDQPQHF
-	-	TRBJ1-1	TRBV5-1	TGCGCCAGCAGTTTCGGTGGGGACACTGAAGCTTTCTTT	CASSFGGDTEAFF